The 21 T cell receptor beta chains below were found in one sample sequenced in a study of T cells expressing NK-cell markers. TCRdb re-analyzed the 5' RACE reads; it lists each CDR3 protein once, without DNA. This sample contains about 460,000 distinct CDR3 sequences. The sequencing input was blood T cells: a sorted CD56 or NKG2C T cell subset, CD4+ or CD8+ T cells, or bulk PBMC T cells (not recorded which). Source of these receptors: a woman between 50 and 59 years old in good health.

The J gene is TRBJ2-1, the V gene TRBV5-6; TCRdb's D call of TRBD1 is untestable without DNA. Germline V gives CDR1 SGHDT, CDR2 YYEEEE. The CDR3 has 14 residues. The CDR3 sequence: CASSGGLARGKQFF.

The rearrangement joins TRBV2 to TRBJ2-2; the D call from TCRdb, TRBD1, cannot be confirmed without DNA. CDR1 is SNHLY and CDR2 is FYNNEI in the germline V gene. The CDR3 extends over 15 amino acids. The CDR3 protein is CASSGDRALTGELFF.

The chain combines TRBV11-3 with TRBJ2-1; the D call from TCRdb, TRBD2, cannot be confirmed without DNA. CDR3 length equals 14 residues. From germline, CDR1 is SGHNT and CDR2 YENEEA. CDR3 sequence reads: CASSLDHPGGREFF.

The rearrangement links TRBV5-1 to TRBJ1-2; TCRdb calls TRBD1, which cannot be checked without DNA. This CDR3 is 13 amino acids long. Per germline, CDR1 SGHRS and CDR2 YFSETQ. The CDR3 spells CASSQDREYGYTF.

V gene TRBV11-2 combines with J gene TRBJ2-1; with no DNA, the TCRdb D assignment of TRBD2 cannot be verified. The CDR3 runs 17 residues. Germline V gene lookup returns CDR1 SGHAT and CDR2 FQNNGV. CDR3 in amino acids: CASSLQGLAGALNEQFF.

The CDR3 here is CASSLGFGTTNEQFF. This chain joins TRBV7-7 and TRBJ2-1. This CDR3 is 15 amino acids long. CDR1 is SSHAT and CDR2 is FNYEAQ in the germline V gene (reference sequence).

This rearrangement joins TRBV14 to TRBJ2-7; TCRdb's D call of TRBD1 is untestable without DNA. This CDR3 region has 15 residues. The germline CDR1 and CDR2 sequences are SGHDN and FVKESK. The CDR3 is CASSRTGTGGSEQYF.

V gene TRBV7-9 combines with J gene TRBJ2-5; without DNA, the TCRdb call of TRBD1 cannot be checked. In germline, CDR1 is SEHNR, CDR2 FQNEAQ (reference sequence). The CDR3 has 13 residues. The CDR3 protein is CASRMGQQETQYF. The full variable domain, in which reference TRBV7-9 and TRBJ2-5 provide the parts outside the CDR3, is DTGVSQNPRHKITKRGQNVTFRCDPISEHNRLYWYRQTLGQGPEFLTYFQNEAQLEKSRLLSDRFSAERPKGSFSTLEIQRTEQGDSAMYLCASRMGQQETQYFGPGTRLLVL.

The chain combines TRBV5-1 with TRBJ2-1. The CDR3 covers 19 residues. The germline V gene encodes CDR1 SGHRS and CDR2 YFSETQ. CDR3 protein: CASSLPKESSGGSYNEQFF.

The V call is TRBV20-1, the J call TRBJ2-1; without DNA, the TCRdb call of TRBD2 cannot be checked. The CDR3 loop spans 15 amino acids. Germline values: CDR1 DFQATT, CDR2 SNEGSKA (reference sequence). The CDR3 sequence is CSASETGRTANEQFF.

The chain recombines TRBV20-1 with TRBJ2-1; no DNA is available, so the TRBD2 call from TCRdb remains unchecked. This CDR3 has 14 amino acids. From germline, CDR1 is DFQATT and CDR2 SNEGSKA (reference sequence). CDR3 in amino acids: CSTHAGGPGNEQFF.

The chain recombines TRBV19 with TRBJ2-1; TCRdb's D call, TRBD2, is unchecked because there is no DNA. CDR3 length: 14 amino acids. Germline V gene lookup returns CDR1 LNHDA and CDR2 SQIVND (reference sequence). The CDR3 here is CATKGTRFYNEQFF. Supplemented by reference TRBV19 and TRBJ2-1, the full variable domain reads DGGITQSPKYLFRKEGQNVTLSCEQNLNHDAMYWYRQDPGQGLRLIYYSQIVNDFQKGDIAEGYSVSREKKESFPLTVTSAQKNPTAFYLCATKGTRFYNEQFFGPGTRLTVL.

The V and J genes are TRBV10-1 and TRBJ2-1; lacking DNA, the TRBD1 call made by TCRdb goes unchecked. The CDR3 covers 12 residues. Germline V lookup: CDR1 WNHNN, CDR2 SYGVQD (reference sequence). CDR3 region: CASSDPGGVKFF.

This chain connects TRBV12-3 or TRBV12-4 to TRBJ2-1; TCRdb returns TRBD2, unconfirmable since there is no DNA. The length of the CDR3 is 14 residues. CDR3 in amino acids: CASSFVGTYNEQFF.

V is TRBV12-3 or TRBV12-4 and J is TRBJ2-7; TCRdb returns TRBD2, unconfirmable since there is no DNA. This CDR3 is built from 14 residues. The CDR3 loop is CASKGTRGVYEQYF.

The chain couples TRBV20-1 to TRBJ2-1; TCRdb's assignment of TRBD2 cannot be checked, as there is no DNA. Germline V gene lookup returns CDR1 DFQATT and CDR2 SNEGSKA (reference sequence). CDR3 length equals 14 residues. CDR3: CSAASGRAYSEQFF.

The rearrangement joins TRBV3-1 to TRBJ2-4; TCRdb's assignment of TRBD1 cannot be checked, as there is no DNA. This CDR3 has 15 amino acids. Germline loops: CDR1 LGHDT, CDR2 YNNKEL (reference sequence). CDR3 residues: CASSQGTGRGDIQYF.

The genes are TRBV2 and TRBJ2-3. CDR1 is SNHLY and CDR2 is FYNNEI in the germline V gene. The CDR3 sequence is 14 residues long. CDR3 loop: CASRDDPYTDTQYF.

The J gene is TRBJ2-5, the V gene TRBV29-1; TCRdb names TRBD2, which stays unverified in the absence of DNA. Germline values: CDR1 SQVTM, CDR2 ANQGSEA. CDR3 length equals 14 residues. CDR3 residues: CSVALAGKKETQYF.

This chain uses TRBV27 with TRBJ2-4; the D call of TRBD2 rests on TCRdb alone, since no DNA is present to check it. CDR1 is MNHEY, CDR2 SMNVEV, per germline (reference sequence). The CDR3 is 15 residues long. This CDR3 reads CASTSSTSGQNIQYF.

V and J are TRBV14 and TRBJ1-6. Germline values: CDR1 SGHDN, CDR2 FVKESK. This CDR3 contains 15 residues. The CDR3 loop reads CASSHLQSYNSPLHF.